This T cell receptor beta chain was captured in a study of T-cell reconstitution after alpha-beta-depleted transplantation in children. Study-level results: The authors attributed T-cell counts and diversity one year after transplant mostly to newly produced T cells. From surviving recipient T cells and thymic progenitors came the high day-60 TCRbeta diversity observed in some patients.

TCRbeta library construction was performed incorporating unique molecular identifiers. TCRdb reprocessed the PCR reads via MiXCR and lists one record per CDR3 protein. The table shows 150,000 to 200,000 distinct CDR3 sequences, with approximately 6% occurring only once. V lost 2 bases and J lost 0, with 13 bases in between. CDR3 length: 16 residues. Germline lookup yields CDR1 LGHNA and CDR2 YNFKEQ. The table lists this clonotype with many counts. Its antigen remains unidentified. The TCR was taken from a girl under three years old with combined immunodeficiency, due to receive a stem cell transplant. The gene calls are TRBV4-2 and TRBJ1-1; D unresolved. Specimen: PBMCs, collected before TCRalphabeta/CD19-depleted stem cell transplant. Here the CDR3 reads CASSQPDTHLNTEAFF. As DNA, the CDR3 is TGTGCCAGCAGCCAACCAGATACTCACTTGAACACTGAAGCTTTCTTT.